Described below is a single TCR beta chain sequence and its context. Its antigen remains unidentified. These data belong to a study of identical twins. Each CDR3 protein gets one entry after TCRdb re-called the 5' RACE reads with MiXCR. The table includes just under 650,000 distinct CDR3 sequences, roughly 7.1% detected once. Findings of the study overall: There was more out-of-frame TCR alpha sharing in monozygotic twins than models estimated. Cord blood beta clonotypes present at high abundance carried fewer insertions; no such pattern appeared in memory repertoires. Low generation-probability sequences were in excess among twin-shared out-of-frame alpha sequences.

Each donor was a healthy Caucasian. Germline CDR1 and CDR2: SEHNR and FQNEAQ (reference sequence). CDR3 length equals 13 residues. Trimming took 3 bases from V and 7 from J, leaving 12 bases between them. These data also featured in a second study, about yellow fever vaccine responses in identical twins.

The TCR originated in a woman between 18 and 29 years old in good health. The specimen was PBMCs. The J gene is TRBJ1-1, the V gene TRBV7-9; D is ambiguous. The CDR3 region is CASSLRQFGEAFF. CDR3 nucleotides: TGTGCCAGCAGCTTGCGGCAGTTCGGTGAAGCTTTCTTT. The entire variable domain, with the rest obtained from reference TRBV7-9 and TRBJ1-1, is as follows: DTGVSQNPRHKITKRGQNVTFRCDPISEHNRLYWYRQTLGQGPEFLTYFQNEAQLEKSRLLSDRFSAERPKGSFSTLEIQRTEQGDSAMYLCASSLRQFGEAFFGQGTRLTVV.